This TCR beta chain was documented in a study of cytomegalovirus exposure and HLA in healthy donors. Study observations and caveats: Most TCR sequences were uncommon, yet certain public TCRs appeared in many donors.

J lost 1 base, V lost 1 base, and 5 bases had no gene match. Germline CDR1 is MGHDK and CDR2 is SYGVNS. The CDR3 has 16 residues. A word on this clone: Its matching antigen is unknown.

PCR used 60 Vbeta primers and 13 Jbeta primers. Repertoires were generated with immunoSEQ multiplex PCR, while TCRdb's copy carries only in-frame clones and drops some. The repertoire consists of more than 90,000 clones, with more than 75% occurring once and the leading ten covering approximately 0.83%. The sequence was collected from a woman in her sixties in good health and CMV-seronegative. The chain has TRBV25-1 and TRBJ2-7, with TRBD1 identical over 9 bases. The specimen sequenced was PBMCs. CDR3 bases: TGTGCCAGCAGTGAATTCGGGACAGGGTCATCCTACGAGCAGTACTTC. Translating gives CASSEFGTGSSYEQYF.